This TCR beta chain was obtained from a study of breast tumors, draining lymph nodes, adjacent tissues. This clonotype showed up many times. The antigen is undetermined. Study-wide results and limits: Luminal-like breast cancer showed significantly higher tumor–nontumor repertoire similarity than basal-like. The data were judged consistent with most tumor T cells coming from lymph node and expanding in tumor.

CDR3 size: 17 residues. Looked up from germline, CDR1 is DFQATT and CDR2 is SNEGSKA (reference sequence). V lost 0 bases, J lost 8 bases, and 10 bases stayed unmatched. Each CDR3 protein is one row after TCRdb ran MiXCR on the multiplex PCR reads. The data hold 150,000 to 250,000 distinct CDR3 sequences, with roughly 29% observed a single time. Breast cancer patients provided tissue from their axillary draining lymph nodes. The specimen sequenced was axillary lymph node tissue. The chain links TRBV20-1 to TRBJ2-1; 13 nucleotides align to TRBD2. The origin of this receptor is a female donor with breast cancer. Some clones in this sample may be carry-over from other donors' samples. DNA of the CDR3: TGCAGTGCTAGAGATCCGGGACTAGCGGGAAGCTTCCATGAGCAGTTCTTC. Translation: CSARDPGLAGSFHEQFF.